The present T cell receptor (beta chain) was sequenced within a study of blood T cell repertoires in COVID-19. The germline V gene has CDR1 LGHNA and CDR2 YNFKEQ. The CDR3 extends over 13 amino acids. The J segment lost 4 bases and the V segment lost 5 bases, leaving 2 bases of the junction unmatched. Profiled with immunoSEQ multiplex PCR; TCRdb holds only in-frame clones, not every one. This sample has 120,000 to 150,000 clones; approximately 81% occur once, and the top ten carry about 40%. The TCR comes from a human donor in a cohort sampled during active COVID-19. Material: peripheral blood. The genes are TRBV4-2 and TRBJ1-2, with 9 bases identical to TRBD1. The CDR3 loop is CASSRDRAYGYTF. CDR3 in DNA: TGTGCCAGCAGCAGGGACAGGGCCTATGGCTACACCTTC.